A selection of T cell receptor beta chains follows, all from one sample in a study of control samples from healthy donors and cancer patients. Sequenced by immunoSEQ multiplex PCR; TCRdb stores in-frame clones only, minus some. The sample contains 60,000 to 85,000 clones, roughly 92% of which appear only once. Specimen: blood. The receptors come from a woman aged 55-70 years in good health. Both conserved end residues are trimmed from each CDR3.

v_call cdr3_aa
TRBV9 ASSAAQGGNSGNTIY
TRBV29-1 SGVGRAMNTEAF
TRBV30 AWSAGAVQY
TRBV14 ASSRGTGETYEQY
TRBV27 ASRPDRDFSEAF
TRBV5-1 ASSPTSGFTDTQY
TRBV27 ASRRGANVLT
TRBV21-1 ASCYNRDRDLHNQPQH
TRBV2 ASKGGGNNEQF
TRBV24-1 ATSDWGTTSPNEQF
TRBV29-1 SVSEGGGRNQPQH
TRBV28 ASRDSVQYTEAF
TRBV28 ASSPRAPGQGETQY
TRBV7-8 ASSGRGGPEAF
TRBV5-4 ASSLNPGNYGYT
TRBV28 ASASGNGGSYNEQF
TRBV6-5 ASVRDTGETQY
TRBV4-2 ASSQDPDSNYGYT
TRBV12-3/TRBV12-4 ASSPNMNTEAF
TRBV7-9 ASSSFELAGSTDTQY
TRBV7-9 ASSLRGYEQY
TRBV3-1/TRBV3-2 ASSQDLPRTSGRDTQY
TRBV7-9 ASSSLNEKLF
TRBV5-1 ASSLGTASYEQY
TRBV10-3 AISGAGGEAF
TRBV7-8 ASSANVIRDRPHNEQF
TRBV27 ASSQGTGLSSYEQY
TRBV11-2 ASLAMGDTQY